The 13 T cell receptor beta chains below all came from one sample that was sequenced in a study of response to subunit inactivated influenza vaccine. Each CDR3 protein is one row after TCRdb ran MiXCR on the RT-PCR reads. The sample shows 800,000 to 1,000,000 distinct CDR3 sequences, 21% of them seen only once. The material was PBMCs from blood, obtained about 5 days after vaccination. The receptors originated from a man in his fifties or sixties who received an inactivated influenza vaccine.

The table lists this clonotype with a few counts. V gene TRBV6-5 combines with J gene TRBJ2-5, with D maybe TRBD2 (7 bases). V was trimmed by 0 bases and J by 0 bases, leaving 14 bases between them. The CDR3 contains 17 residues. Germline V gives CDR1 MNHEY, CDR2 SVGAGI. The CDR3: CASSYSLGGGHQETQYF. CDR3 sequence (DNA): TGTGCCAGCAGTTACTCCTTAGGGGGGGGCCACCAAGAGACCCAGTACTTC.

The chain links TRBV27 to TRBJ2-6; a weak D match, TRBD1 (6 bases). From germline, CDR1 is MNHEY and CDR2 SMNVEV (reference sequence). CDR3 length: 15 amino acids. V lost 3 bases and J 2 bases, leaving 8 bases between the germline ends. The CDR3 spells CASSFTGTGANVLTF. The CDR3 DNA follows: TGTGCCAGCAGTTTCACAGGGACTGGGGCCAACGTCCTGACTTTC.

This clonotype was counted only a few times. The chain has TRBV15 and TRBJ2-7; 8 bases fit TRBD1. Germline CDR1 and CDR2: LNHNV and YYDKDF (reference sequence). The V gene end was trimmed by 2 bases and the J gene end by 6 bases; junction bases not matched to a gene: 12. The CDR3 length is 16 residues. The CDR3 DNA sequence: TGTGCCACCAGCAGACCCGGTCTCCAGGGGGCCTCCGAGCAGTACTTC. Its translation is CATSRPGLQGASEQYF.

The chain carries TRBV6-2 or TRBV6-3 and TRBJ2-5, with D uncertain. Per germline, CDR1 MNHEY and CDR2 SVGEGT. Trimming took off 6 bases at V and 0 bases at J, with 8 bases between the two ends. CDR3 length: 13 residues. The CDR3 here is CASRRDYQETQYF. CDR3 in DNA: TGTGCCAGCAGACGCGACTACCAAGAGACCCAGTACTTC.

V usage is TRBV5-1 and J usage is TRBJ1-4, with 9 bases that match TRBD1. CDR3 length equals 14 residues. CDR1 is SGHRS, CDR2 YFSETQ, per germline. Trimming removed 0 bases from V and 11 bases from J; junction bases left unmatched: 5. CDR3 sequence reads: CASSLDRGPGKLFF. CDR3 sequence (DNA): TGCGCCAGCAGCTTGGACAGGGGGCCGGGGAAACTGTTTTTT.

This clonotype was observed at least ten times. The chain employs TRBV20-1 and TRBJ1-1; D unclear. The ends were cut back, 1 base at V and 1 base at J, with 10 bases in the middle. Germline V gene sequence: CDR1 DFQATT, CDR2 SNEGSKA (reference sequence). This CDR3 is 14 amino acids long. The CDR3 region is CSARGPGRNTEAFF. The CDR3 DNA is TGCAGTGCTAGAGGCCCGGGGAGGAACACTGAAGCTTTCTTT.

The rearrangement uses TRBV7-9 and TRBJ2-7; 7 nucleotides match TRBD1. Germline assignment: CDR1 SEHNR and CDR2 FQNEAQ (reference sequence). CDR3 size: 15 residues. Trimming at V came to 1 base and at J to 0 bases, leaving 3 bases not matched to a gene. In DNA form, the CDR3 reads TGTGCCAGCAGCTTAGGCTCAGGGGGCTCCTACGAGCAGTACTTC. Its translation is CASSLGSGGSYEQYF.

This clonotype was seen a few times. The V gene is TRBV6-5, the J gene TRBJ2-7; D gene unclear. V was cut by 0 bases and J by 2 bases, with 17 bases left in between. Germline V lookup: CDR1 MNHEY, CDR2 SVGAGI. The CDR3 length is 17 residues. The DNA of the CDR3 is TGTGCCAGCAGTTACTCGATCCCTTACTACGACGCCTACGAGCAGTACTTC. This translates into CASSYSIPYYDAYEQYF.

J is TRBJ2-7 and V is TRBV9; 8 positions match TRBD2. Trimming at V came to 0 bases and at J to 0 bases, leaving 2 bases not matched to a gene. The CDR3 runs to 15 residues. CDR1 SGDLS and CDR2 YYNGEE come from the germline V gene. CDR3 loop: CASSVAGGDSYEQYF. The CDR3 DNA follows: TGTGCCAGCAGCGTAGCGGGAGGGGACTCCTACGAGCAGTACTTC.

This clonotype was observed at least ten times. The CDR3 here is CASSLYGRNSYEQYF. CDR3 nucleotides: TGTGCCAGCAGCTTATACGGTCGGAACTCCTACGAGCAGTACTTC. V is TRBV7-2 and J is TRBJ2-7, with D hard to call. The germline V and J ends were trimmed by 2 bases and 0 bases, with 11 bases remaining between them. CDR1 and CDR2 from the germline V gene are SGHTA and FQGNSA. The CDR3 runs 15 residues.

V and J are TRBV7-2 and TRBJ1-6; 7 positions match TRBD1. This CDR3 has 16 residues. Germline V gives CDR1 SGHTA, CDR2 FQGNSA. The junction had 8 bases not matched to a gene; V was cut back by 1 base and J by 8 bases. CDR3 amino acids: CASSLVWTGDYSPLHF. CDR3 bases: TGTGCCAGCAGCTTAGTGTGGACAGGAGACTATTCACCCCTCCACTTT.

This chain connects TRBV24-1 to TRBJ2-1, with no clear D. CDR1 and CDR2 (germline): KGHDR, SFDVKD. The length of the CDR3 is 11 residues. Trimming removed 7 bases at V and 3 bases at J, with 3 bases between. CDR3 sequence: CATRHYNEQFF. CDR3 in DNA: TGTGCCACCAGACACTACAATGAGCAGTTCTTC.

This chain uses TRBV29-1 with TRBJ1-2, with D maybe TRBD1 (5 bases). Looked up from germline, CDR1 is SQVTM and CDR2 is ANQGSEA. V was trimmed by 0 bases and J by 4 bases, leaving 12 bases between them. The CDR3 is 14 residues long. CDR3 protein: CSVEDRQSAYGYTF. In nucleotides, the CDR3 is TGCAGCGTTGAAGACAGACAGTCCGCCTATGGCTACACCTTC.